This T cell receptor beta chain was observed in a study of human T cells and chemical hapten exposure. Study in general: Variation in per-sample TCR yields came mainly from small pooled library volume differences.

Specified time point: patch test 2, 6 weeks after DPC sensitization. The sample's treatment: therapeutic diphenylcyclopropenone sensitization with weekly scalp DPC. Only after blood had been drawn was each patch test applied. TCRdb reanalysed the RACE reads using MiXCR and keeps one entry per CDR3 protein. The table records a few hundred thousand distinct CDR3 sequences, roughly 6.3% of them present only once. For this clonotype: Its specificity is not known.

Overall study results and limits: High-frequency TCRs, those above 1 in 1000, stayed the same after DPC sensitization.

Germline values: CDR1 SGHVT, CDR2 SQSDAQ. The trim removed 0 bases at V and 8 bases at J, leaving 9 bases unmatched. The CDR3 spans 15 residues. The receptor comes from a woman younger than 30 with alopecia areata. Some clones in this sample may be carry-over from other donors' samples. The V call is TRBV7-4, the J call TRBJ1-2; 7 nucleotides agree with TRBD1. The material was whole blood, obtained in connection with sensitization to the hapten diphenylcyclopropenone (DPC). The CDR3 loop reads CASSLARTGKEGYTF. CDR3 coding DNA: TGTGCCAGCAGCTTAGCGAGGACAGGAAAGGAGGGCTACACCTTC.